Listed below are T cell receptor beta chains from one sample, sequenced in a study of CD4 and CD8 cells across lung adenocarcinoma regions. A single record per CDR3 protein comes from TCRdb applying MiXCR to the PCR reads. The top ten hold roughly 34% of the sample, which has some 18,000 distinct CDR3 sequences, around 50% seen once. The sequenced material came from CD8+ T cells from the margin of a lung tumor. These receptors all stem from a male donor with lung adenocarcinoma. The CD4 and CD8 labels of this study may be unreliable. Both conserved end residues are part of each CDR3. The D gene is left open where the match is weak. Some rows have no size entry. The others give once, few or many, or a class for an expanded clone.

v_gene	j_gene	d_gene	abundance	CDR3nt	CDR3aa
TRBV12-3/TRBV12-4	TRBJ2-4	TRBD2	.	TGTGCCAGCAGCCTAACCTCGGGGGGTAAAAACATTCAGTACTTC	CASSLTSGGKNIQYF
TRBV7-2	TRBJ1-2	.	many	TGTGCCAGCAGCTTAGGGCGGATAAAGGGCTACACCTTC	CASSLGRIKGYTF
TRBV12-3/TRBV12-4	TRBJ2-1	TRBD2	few	TGTGCCAGCACCTCGACTAGCCGAGGCTACAATGAGCAGTTCTTC	CASTSTSRGYNEQFF
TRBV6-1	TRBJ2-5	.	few	TGTGCCAGCGGGGGGGCCGGGGGCCGGGTCCAAGAGACCCAGTACTTC	CASGGAGGRVQETQYF
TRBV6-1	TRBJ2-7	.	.	TGTGCCAGCAGTGAAGTTAGCGGAGCTACCTACGAGCAGTACTTC	CASSEVSGATYEQYF
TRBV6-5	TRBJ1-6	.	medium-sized	TGTGCCAGCACCGTCAGGGTCGGGTCACCCCTCCACTTT	CASTVRVGSPLHF
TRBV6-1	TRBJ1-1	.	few	TGTGCCAGCAGTCCGGACGGGGTCTGGACTGAAGCTTTCTTT	CASSPDGVWTEAFF
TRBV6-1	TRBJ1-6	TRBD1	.	TGTGCCAGCAGTGGCCGGGACAGGGGTAATTCACCCCTCCACTTT	CASSGRDRGNSPLHF
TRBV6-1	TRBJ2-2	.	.	TGTGCCAGCACCCCAAGAGGAACTGACCGGGAGCTGTTTTTT	CASTPRGTDRELFF
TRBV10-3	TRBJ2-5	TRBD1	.	TGTGCCATCAGTGAGTTTCAGGACAGGCGGGAGACCCAGTACTTC	CAISEFQDRRETQYF
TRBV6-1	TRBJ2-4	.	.	TGTGCCAGCGTCTCAGGGCTGCGAGCCGAAGACACTCAGTACTTC	CASVSGLRAEDTQYF
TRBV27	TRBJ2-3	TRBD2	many	TGTGCCAGCACTCCGGGGGGGAGCCGTGCGCAGTATTTT	CASTPGGSRAQYF
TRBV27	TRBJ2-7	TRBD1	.	TGTGCCAGCAGTTCCCGCCAGGGACAGGGCTACGAGCAGTACTTC	CASSSRQGQGYEQYF
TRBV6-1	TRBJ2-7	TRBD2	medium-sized	TGTGCCAGCAGTAAAGGGACTAGCGGGAGTTTCCCATACGAGCAGTACTTC	CASSKGTSGSFPYEQYF
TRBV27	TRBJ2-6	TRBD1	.	TGTGCCAGCAGTCCCCCCCCGGGACAGAGCTCTGGGGCCAACGTCCTGACTTTC	CASSPPPGQSSGANVLTF
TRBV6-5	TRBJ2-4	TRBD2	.	TGTGCCAGCAGATTAGCGGGAGTGGGAAACACTCAGTACTTC	CASRLAGVGNTQYF
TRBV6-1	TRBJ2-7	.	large	TGTGCCAGCAGTGAAATTAACAGAGGGGGCGAGCAGTACTTC	CASSEINRGGEQYF
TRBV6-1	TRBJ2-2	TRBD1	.	TGTGCCAGCAGGAAAGGGGGCGCGGACACCGGGGAGCTGTTTTTT	CASRKGGADTGELFF
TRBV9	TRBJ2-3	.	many	TGTGCCAGCAGCAAGGACTTGGTGGATACGCAGTATTTT	CASSKDLVDTQYF
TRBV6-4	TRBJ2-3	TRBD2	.	TGTGCCAGCAGTGACTCCGGGACTAGCCGCACAGATACGCAGTATTTT	CASSDSGTSRTDTQYF
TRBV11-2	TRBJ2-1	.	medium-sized	TGTGCCAGCAGCTCAATTAGGGCCTACAATGAGCAGTTCTTC	CASSSIRAYNEQFF
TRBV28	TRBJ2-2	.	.	TGTGCCAGCAATTTTGCGCCCACCGGGGCGCAGTTTTTT	CASNFAPTGAQFF
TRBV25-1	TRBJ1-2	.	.	TGTGCCAGCAGCCCGGACATGGACTATGGCTACACCTTC	CASSPDMDYGYTF
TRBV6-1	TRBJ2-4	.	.	TGTGCCTCGGGGCTGGGAGCCAAAAACACGCAGTACTTC	CASGLGAKNTQYF
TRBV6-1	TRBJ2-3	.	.	TGTGCCAGCAGTGAATCGGGGCTGTGGGCCAGGGATATGCAGTATTTC	CASSESGLWARDMQYF
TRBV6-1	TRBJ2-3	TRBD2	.	TGTGCGAGCAGCGGGGGCGGGAGGACAGATACGCAGTATTTT	CASSGGGRTDTQYF
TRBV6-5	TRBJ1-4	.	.	TGTGCCAGCAGTTCCGTCCAACCAACTAATGAAAAACTGTTTTTT	CASSSVQPTNEKLFF
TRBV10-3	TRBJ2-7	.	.	TGTGCCATTTCCTCGGCCAGCTCCTACGAGCAGTACTTC	CAISSASSYEQYF
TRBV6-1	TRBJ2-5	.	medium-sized	TGTGCCAGCAGTGGACTAGTTCAAGAGACCCAGTACTTC	CASSGLVQETQYF